This is a list of T cell receptor beta chains from one sample in a study of shared clonotypes between healthy human individuals. Clones were sequenced by immunoSEQ multiplex PCR, and TCRdb holds only the in-frame ones, with some missing. In the table there are hundreds of thousands of clones, more than 70% of which are singletons. The sample consisted of memory CD4+ T cells sorted from blood. The source of these receptors is a woman in her thirties in good health. Each CDR3 is given with its conserved first and last residue. Fields, in order: D gene, V gene, clone size, J gene, CDR3 protein, CDR3 DNA. The D gene is left open where the match is weak. Clone size is shown for a subset of rows, as once, few, many or a class of expanded clone.

d_gene: NA
v_gene: TRBV5-1
abundance: NA
j_gene: TRBJ1-2
CDR3aa: CASSPRALTYGYTF
CDR3nt: TGCGCCAGCAGCCCAAGGGCGCTCACCTATGGCTACACCTTC

d_gene: NA
v_gene: TRBV7-9
abundance: NA
j_gene: TRBJ2-7
CDR3aa: CASVDEQYF
CDR3nt: TGTGCCAGCGTGGACGAGCAGTACTTC

d_gene: NA
v_gene: TRBV28
abundance: NA
j_gene: TRBJ2-7
CDR3aa: CASSHSPGRSSYEQYF
CDR3nt: TGTGCCAGCAGCCACTCCCCGGGCCGCAGCTCCTACGAGCAGTACTTC

d_gene: TRBD2
v_gene: TRBV5-1
abundance: NA
j_gene: TRBJ2-1
CDR3aa: CASSRLAGDYNEQFF
CDR3nt: TGCGCCAGCAGCCGACTAGCGGGAGACTACAATGAGCAGTTCTTC

d_gene: TRBD2
v_gene: TRBV7-8
abundance: NA
j_gene: TRBJ2-3
CDR3aa: CASSLGTSGTLDTQYF
CDR3nt: TGTGCCAGCAGCTTAGGGACTAGCGGGACTCTTGATACGCAGTATTTT

d_gene: NA
v_gene: TRBV11-2
abundance: NA
j_gene: TRBJ2-3
CDR3aa: CASSLSDSQNTDTQYF
CDR3nt: TGTGCCAGCAGCCTCTCAGACAGCCAAAACACAGATACGCAGTATTTT

d_gene: NA
v_gene: TRBV5-1
abundance: NA
j_gene: TRBJ2-3
CDR3aa: CASSLLSGGNTDTQYF
CDR3nt: TGCGCCAGCAGCTTGCTTTCGGGGGGCAACACAGATACGCAGTATTTT

d_gene: TRBD1
v_gene: TRBV29-1
abundance: NA
j_gene: TRBJ2-5
CDR3aa: CSVYDRGRRETQYF
CDR3nt: TGCAGCGTCTACGACAGGGGCAGGAGAGAGACCCAGTACTTC

d_gene: NA
v_gene: TRBV19
abundance: once
j_gene: TRBJ1-5
CDR3aa: CASSPQLQPQHF
CDR3nt: TGTGCCAGTAGTCCACAGCTTCAGCCCCAGCATTTT

d_gene: NA
v_gene: TRBV29-1
abundance: NA
j_gene: TRBJ2-7
CDR3aa: CSSSRSVGEEQYF
CDR3nt: TGCAGCTCGTCTAGAAGTGTCGGGGAAGAGCAGTACTTC

d_gene: TRBD2
v_gene: TRBV18
abundance: NA
j_gene: TRBJ2-1
CDR3aa: CASSPLAGGSLDNEQFF
CDR3nt: TGTGCCAGCTCACCCCTAGCGGGAGGCTCGCTAGACAATGAGCAGTTCTTC

d_gene: NA
v_gene: TRBV7-2
abundance: NA
j_gene: TRBJ2-7
CDR3aa: CASCPDVNYEQYF
CDR3nt: TGTGCCAGCTGCCCGGATGTTAACTACGAGCAGTACTTC

d_gene: TRBD1
v_gene: TRBV11-2
abundance: NA
j_gene: TRBJ1-1
CDR3aa: CASSLDQGDTEAFF
CDR3nt: TGTGCCAGCAGCTTAGATCAGGGGGACACTGAAGCTTTCTTT

d_gene: NA
v_gene: TRBV28
abundance: NA
j_gene: TRBJ2-7
CDR3aa: CASSFRTAFSYEQYF
CDR3nt: TGTGCCAGCAGTTTTCGTACAGCTTTCTCCTACGAGCAGTACTTC

d_gene: TRBD1
v_gene: TRBV7-9
abundance: many
j_gene: TRBJ2-5
CDR3aa: CASVDRVQETQYF
CDR3nt: TGTGCCAGCGTGGACAGGGTACAAGAGACCCAGTACTTC

d_gene: NA
v_gene: TRBV5-1
abundance: NA
j_gene: TRBJ2-1
CDR3aa: CASSRDTSSYNEQFF
CDR3nt: TGCGCCAGCAGCCGGGACACCAGCTCCTACAATGAGCAGTTCTTC

d_gene: NA
v_gene: TRBV11-1
abundance: NA
j_gene: TRBJ1-1
CDR3aa: CASSSASTYYTEAFF
CDR3nt: TGTGCCAGCAGCTCCGCCTCGACATACTACACTGAAGCTTTCTTT

d_gene: TRBD1
v_gene: TRBV6-6
abundance: NA
j_gene: TRBJ1-4
CDR3aa: CASSYRPGGNEKLFF
CDR3nt: TGTGCCAGCAGTTACCGTCCAGGGGGTAATGAAAAACTGTTTTTT

d_gene: NA
v_gene: TRBV2
abundance: few
j_gene: TRBJ2-7
CDR3aa: CASRMDSYEQYF
CDR3nt: TGTGCCAGCAGGATGGACAGCTACGAGCAGTACTTC

d_gene: TRBD2
v_gene: TRBV4-1
abundance: few
j_gene: TRBJ2-1
CDR3aa: CASSQEGASGGNEQFF
CDR3nt: TGCGCCAGCAGCCAAGAAGGGGCTAGCGGGGGGAATGAGCAGTTCTTC

d_gene: NA
v_gene: TRBV28
abundance: many
j_gene: TRBJ2-4
CDR3aa: CASSLQDKNIQYF
CDR3nt: TGTGCCAGCAGTTTACAGGACAAAAACATTCAGTACTTC

d_gene: TRBD1
v_gene: TRBV5-6
abundance: NA
j_gene: TRBJ1-2
CDR3aa: CASSRSTGNYGYTF
CDR3nt: TGTGCCAGCAGCCGTTCGACAGGGAACTATGGCTACACCTTC

d_gene: NA
v_gene: TRBV11-3
abundance: NA
j_gene: TRBJ2-6
CDR3aa: CASSLDQAASGANVLTF
CDR3nt: TGTGCCAGCAGCTTAGATCAGGCAGCCTCTGGGGCCAACGTCCTGACTTTC

d_gene: NA
v_gene: TRBV19
abundance: NA
j_gene: TRBJ2-2
CDR3aa: CASRDRTNTGELFF
CDR3nt: TGTGCCAGTCGGGACCGTACGAACACCGGGGAGCTGTTTTTT

d_gene: NA
v_gene: TRBV15
abundance: NA
j_gene: TRBJ2-7
CDR3aa: CATSRGTYYEQYF
CDR3nt: TGTGCCACCAGCAGAGGGACATACTACGAGCAGTACTTC

d_gene: TRBD1
v_gene: TRBV6-6
abundance: few
j_gene: TRBJ1-4
CDR3aa: CASRAKTGRNEKLFF
CDR3nt: TGTGCCAGCAGGGCTAAGACAGGGAGGAATGAAAAACTGTTTTTT

d_gene: NA
v_gene: TRBV5-1
abundance: NA
j_gene: TRBJ1-5
CDR3aa: CASSPTPSNQPQHF
CDR3nt: TGCGCCAGCAGCCCTACACCTAGCAATCAGCCCCAGCATTTT

d_gene: NA
v_gene: TRBV27
abundance: NA
j_gene: TRBJ2-7
CDR3aa: CASQNKGQGAKLAGGAYEQYF
CDR3nt: TGTGCCAGCCAAAACAAGGGACAGGGGGCGAAACTAGCGGGAGGCGCCTACGAGCAGTACTTC

d_gene: NA
v_gene: TRBV29-1
abundance: NA
j_gene: TRBJ2-3
CDR3aa: CSVADTDTQYF
CDR3nt: TGCAGCGTAGCGGACACAGATACGCAGTATTTT

d_gene: NA
v_gene: TRBV19
abundance: many
j_gene: TRBJ2-7
CDR3aa: CASSIADNYEQYF
CDR3nt: TGTGCCAGTAGTATAGCGGATAACTACGAGCAGTACTTC

d_gene: NA
v_gene: TRBV5-1
abundance: many
j_gene: TRBJ2-7
CDR3aa: CASSLGTETYEQYF
CDR3nt: TGCGCCAGCAGCTTAGGGACGGAGACCTACGAGCAGTACTTC

d_gene: NA
v_gene: TRBV11-2
abundance: NA
j_gene: TRBJ1-5
CDR3aa: CASSLGGSHSNQPQHF
CDR3nt: TGTGCCAGCAGCTTAGGAGGCAGTCATAGCAATCAGCCCCAGCATTTT

d_gene: NA
v_gene: TRBV27
abundance: many
j_gene: TRBJ1-4
CDR3aa: CASSPRQAPNEKLFF
CDR3nt: TGTGCCAGCAGTCCCCGACAGGCCCCGAATGAAAAACTGTTTTTT

d_gene: NA
v_gene: TRBV6-6
abundance: NA
j_gene: TRBJ2-5
CDR3aa: CASSYSVETQYF
CDR3nt: TGTGCCAGCAGTTACTCGGTAGAGACCCAGTACTTC

d_gene: TRBD1
v_gene: TRBV7-8
abundance: NA
j_gene: TRBJ1-4
CDR3aa: CASSLTGGIEKLFF
CDR3nt: TGTGCCAGCAGCCTGACAGGGGGCATTGAAAAACTGTTTTTT

d_gene: TRBD2
v_gene: TRBV7-9
abundance: NA
j_gene: TRBJ2-3
CDR3aa: CASSHNNNGLAGTDTQYF
CDR3nt: TGTGCCAGCAGCCACAATAATAACGGACTAGCGGGCACAGATACGCAGTATTTT

d_gene: NA
v_gene: TRBV6-1
abundance: NA
j_gene: TRBJ2-4
CDR3aa: CASSEWGNIQYF
CDR3nt: TGTGCCAGCAGTGAATGGGGGAACATTCAGTACTTC

d_gene: NA
v_gene: TRBV19
abundance: NA
j_gene: TRBJ2-6
CDR3aa: CASSIGVGSSGANVLTF
CDR3nt: TGTGCCAGTAGTATTGGTGTCGGGAGCTCTGGGGCCAACGTCCTGACTTTC

d_gene: NA
v_gene: TRBV27
abundance: NA
j_gene: TRBJ2-5
CDR3aa: CASSSRINQETQYF
CDR3nt: TGTGCCAGCAGTTCAAGGATCAACCAAGAGACCCAGTACTTC

d_gene: NA
v_gene: TRBV2
abundance: NA
j_gene: TRBJ2-7
CDR3aa: CASSEMTSGPYEQYF
CDR3nt: TGTGCCAGCAGTGAGATGACAAGCGGGCCCTACGAGCAGTACTTC

d_gene: NA
v_gene: TRBV28
abundance: few
j_gene: TRBJ1-2
CDR3aa: CASSFEYGYTF
CDR3nt: TGTGCCAGCAGTTTCGAGTATGGCTACACCTTC

d_gene: NA
v_gene: TRBV23-1
abundance: NA
j_gene: TRBJ2-7
CDR3aa: CASSQSGAYEQYF
CDR3nt: TGCGCCAGCAGTCAATCGGGGGCCTACGAGCAGTACTTC

d_gene: NA
v_gene: TRBV30
abundance: NA
j_gene: TRBJ1-1
CDR3aa: CAWSVTHFGEAFF
CDR3nt: TGTGCCTGGAGTGTTACTCATTTCGGGGAAGCTTTCTTT

d_gene: NA
v_gene: TRBV5-1
abundance: NA
j_gene: TRBJ2-1
CDR3aa: CASSLDGRTFRNEQFF
CDR3nt: TGCGCCAGCAGCTTGGACGGCCGGACATTTCGTAATGAGCAGTTCTTC

d_gene: TRBD1
v_gene: TRBV19
abundance: NA
j_gene: TRBJ1-1
CDR3aa: CASTRKGQEGGTEAFF
CDR3nt: TGTGCCAGCACCAGAAAGGGACAGGAGGGAGGCACTGAAGCTTTCTTT

d_gene: TRBD1
v_gene: TRBV2
abundance: NA
j_gene: TRBJ2-3
CDR3aa: CASRGQGARTDTQYF
CDR3nt: TGTGCCAGCAGAGGACAGGGGGCCCGCACAGATACGCAGTATTTT

d_gene: NA
v_gene: TRBV7-2
abundance: once
j_gene: TRBJ1-5
CDR3aa: CASATATHQPQHF
CDR3nt: TGTGCCAGCGCGACAGCCACGCATCAGCCCCAGCATTTT

d_gene: NA
v_gene: TRBV7-9
abundance: NA
j_gene: TRBJ2-7
CDR3aa: CASSHTGSGSYEQYF
CDR3nt: TGTGCCAGCAGCCATACTGGGAGTGGGTCTTACGAGCAGTACTTC

d_gene: NA
v_gene: TRBV6-5
abundance: NA
j_gene: TRBJ1-1
CDR3aa: CASSYKDTEAFF
CDR3nt: TGTGCCAGCAGTTACAAGGACACTGAAGCTTTCTTT

d_gene: TRBD2
v_gene: TRBV7-6
abundance: once
j_gene: TRBJ2-5
CDR3aa: CASSLGLAVRMLGETQYF
CDR3nt: TGTGCCAGCAGCTTAGGGCTAGCGGTTCGGATGCTCGGAGAGACCCAGTACTTC

d_gene: NA
v_gene: TRBV5-4
abundance: once
j_gene: TRBJ1-5
CDR3aa: CASLVPSDSNQPQHF
CDR3nt: TGTGCCAGTTTGGTGCCGTCGGATAGCAATCAGCCCCAGCATTTT

d_gene: NA
v_gene: TRBV7-2
abundance: NA
j_gene: TRBJ2-2
CDR3aa: CASSLKGKINTGELFF
CDR3nt: TGTGCCAGCAGCTTAAAAGGAAAAATAAACACCGGGGAGCTGTTTTTT

d_gene: TRBD2
v_gene: TRBV28
abundance: NA
j_gene: TRBJ2-1
CDR3aa: CASSFASGRYNEQFF
CDR3nt: TGTGCCAGCAGTTTTGCTAGCGGGAGGTACAATGAGCAGTTCTTC

d_gene: TRBD2
v_gene: TRBV5-1
abundance: once
j_gene: TRBJ2-7
CDR3aa: CASSKTSEIPQYEQYF
CDR3nt: TGCGCCAGCAGCAAGACTAGCGAAATCCCCCAGTACGAGCAGTACTTC